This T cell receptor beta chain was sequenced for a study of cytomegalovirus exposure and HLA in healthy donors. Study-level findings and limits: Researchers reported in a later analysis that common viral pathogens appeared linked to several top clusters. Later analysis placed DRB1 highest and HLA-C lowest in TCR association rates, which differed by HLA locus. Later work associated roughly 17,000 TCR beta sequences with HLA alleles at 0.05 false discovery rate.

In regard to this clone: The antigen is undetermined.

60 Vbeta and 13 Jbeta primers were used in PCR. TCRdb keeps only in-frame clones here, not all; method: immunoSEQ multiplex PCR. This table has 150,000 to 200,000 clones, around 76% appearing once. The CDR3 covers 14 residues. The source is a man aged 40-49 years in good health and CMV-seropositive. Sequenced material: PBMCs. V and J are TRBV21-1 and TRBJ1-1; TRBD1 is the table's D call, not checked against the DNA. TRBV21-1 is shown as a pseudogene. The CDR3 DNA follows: TGTGCCAGCTTGGGCGACAGGGCGAACACTGAAGCTTTCTTT. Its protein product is CASLGDRANTEAFF.